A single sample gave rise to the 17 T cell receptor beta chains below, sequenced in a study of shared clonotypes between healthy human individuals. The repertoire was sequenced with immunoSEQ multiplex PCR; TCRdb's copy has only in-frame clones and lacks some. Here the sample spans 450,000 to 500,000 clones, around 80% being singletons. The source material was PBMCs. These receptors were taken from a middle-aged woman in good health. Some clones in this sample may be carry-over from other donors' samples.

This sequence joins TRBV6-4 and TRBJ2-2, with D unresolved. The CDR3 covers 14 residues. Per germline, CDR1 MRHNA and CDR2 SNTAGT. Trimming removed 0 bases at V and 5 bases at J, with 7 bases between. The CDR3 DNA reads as TGTGCCAGCAGTGACTCAGGCAGAACCGGGGAGCTGTTTTTT. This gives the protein CASSDSGRTGELFF.

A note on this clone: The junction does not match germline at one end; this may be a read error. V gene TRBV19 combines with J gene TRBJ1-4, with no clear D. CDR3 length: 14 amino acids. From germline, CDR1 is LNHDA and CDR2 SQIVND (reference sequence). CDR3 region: CASTIGATNEKLFF. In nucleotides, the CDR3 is TGTGCCAGTACTATAGGAGCAACTAATGAAAAACTGTTTTTT.

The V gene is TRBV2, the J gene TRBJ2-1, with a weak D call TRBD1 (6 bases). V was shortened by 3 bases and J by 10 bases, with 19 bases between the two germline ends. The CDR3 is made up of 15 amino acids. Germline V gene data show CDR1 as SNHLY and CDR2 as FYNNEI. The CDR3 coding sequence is TGTGCCAGCAGTGATGGACCAATGGGGGCGGGCGAGCAGTTCTTC. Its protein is CASSDGPMGAGEQFF.

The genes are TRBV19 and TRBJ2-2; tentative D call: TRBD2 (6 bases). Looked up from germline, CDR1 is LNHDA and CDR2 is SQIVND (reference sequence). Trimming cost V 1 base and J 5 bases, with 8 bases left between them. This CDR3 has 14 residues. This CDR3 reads CASSIVAGTGELFF. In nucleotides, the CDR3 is TGTGCCAGTAGTATAGTTGCGGGAACCGGGGAGCTGTTTTTT.

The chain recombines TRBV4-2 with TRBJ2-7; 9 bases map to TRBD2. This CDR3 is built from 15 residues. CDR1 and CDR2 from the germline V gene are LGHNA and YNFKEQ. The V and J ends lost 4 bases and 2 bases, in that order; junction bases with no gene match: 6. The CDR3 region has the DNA TGTGCCAGCAGCCTCCGGGTAGCGGGAGCCTACGAGCAGTACTTC. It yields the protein CASSLRVAGAYEQYF.

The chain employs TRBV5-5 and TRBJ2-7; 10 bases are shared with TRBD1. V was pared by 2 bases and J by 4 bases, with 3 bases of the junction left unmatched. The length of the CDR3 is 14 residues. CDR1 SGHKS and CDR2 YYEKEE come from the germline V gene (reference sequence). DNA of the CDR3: TGTGCCAGCAGCTTAGGGACAGGGGTTTACGAGCAGTACTTC. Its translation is CASSLGTGVYEQYF.

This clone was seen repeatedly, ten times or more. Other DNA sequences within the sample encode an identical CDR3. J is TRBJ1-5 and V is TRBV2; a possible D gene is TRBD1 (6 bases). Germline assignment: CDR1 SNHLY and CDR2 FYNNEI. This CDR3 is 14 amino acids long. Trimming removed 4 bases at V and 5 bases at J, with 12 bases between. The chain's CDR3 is CASSASRGDQPQHF. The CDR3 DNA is TGTGCCAGCAGTGCCAGCAGGGGAGATCAGCCCCAGCATTTT.

The CDR3 DNA follows: TGTGCCAGCAGCGCCGGGCCCCCGAGATACAACGAGCAGTACTTC. It codes for CASSAGPPRYNEQYF. The chain is built from TRBV7-6 and TRBJ2-7; the D is unclear. Germline assignment: CDR1 SGHVS and CDR2 FNYEAQ. The CDR3 runs to 15 residues. V lost 5 bases and J 5 bases, leaving 19 bases between the germline ends.

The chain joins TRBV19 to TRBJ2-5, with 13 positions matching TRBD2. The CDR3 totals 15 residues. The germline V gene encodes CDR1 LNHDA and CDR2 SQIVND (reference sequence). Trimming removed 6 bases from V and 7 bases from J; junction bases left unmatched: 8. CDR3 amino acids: CASRSPGLAGWTQYF. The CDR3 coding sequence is TGTGCCAGTAGGTCGCCGGGACTAGCGGGGTGGACCCAGTACTTC.

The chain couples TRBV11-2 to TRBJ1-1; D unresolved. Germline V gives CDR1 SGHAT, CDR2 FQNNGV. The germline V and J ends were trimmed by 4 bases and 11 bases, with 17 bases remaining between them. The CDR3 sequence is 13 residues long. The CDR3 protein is CASSYDGVRRAFF. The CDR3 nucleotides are TGTGCCAGCAGCTACGACGGTGTCCGAAGGGCTTTCTTT.

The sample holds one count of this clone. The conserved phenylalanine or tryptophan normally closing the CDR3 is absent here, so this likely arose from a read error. The CDR3 here is CASKPPDRASYEQYL. Written as DNA, the CDR3 is TGTGCCAGCAAGCCTCCGGACAGAGCATCCTACGAGCAGTACCTC. V and J are TRBV28 and TRBJ2-7, with D possibly being TRBD1 (6 bases). This CDR3 region has 15 residues. V was clipped by 7 bases and J by 1 base, with 17 bases between them. The germline V gene has CDR1 MDHEN and CDR2 SYDVKM.

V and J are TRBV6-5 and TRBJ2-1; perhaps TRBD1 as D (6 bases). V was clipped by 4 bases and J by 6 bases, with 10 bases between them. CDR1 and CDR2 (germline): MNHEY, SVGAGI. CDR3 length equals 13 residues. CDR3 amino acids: CASSLKGGNEQFF. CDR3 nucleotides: TGTGCCAGCAGTTTGAAAGGGGGCAATGAGCAGTTCTTC.

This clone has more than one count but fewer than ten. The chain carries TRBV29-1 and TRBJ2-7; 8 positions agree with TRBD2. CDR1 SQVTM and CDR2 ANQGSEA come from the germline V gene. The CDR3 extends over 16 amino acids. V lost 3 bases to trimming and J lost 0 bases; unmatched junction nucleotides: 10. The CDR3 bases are TGCAGCGTTGACGGGGGGGTGAGCGGGAGCTCCTACGAGCAGTACTTC. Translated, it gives CSVDGGVSGSSYEQYF.

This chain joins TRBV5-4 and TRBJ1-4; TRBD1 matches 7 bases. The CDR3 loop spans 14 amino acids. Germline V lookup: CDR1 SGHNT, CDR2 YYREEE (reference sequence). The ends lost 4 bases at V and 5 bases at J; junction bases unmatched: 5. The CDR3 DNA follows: TGTGCCAGCAGCACCGGGACAGAAAATGAAAAACTGTTTTTT. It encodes CASSTGTENEKLFF. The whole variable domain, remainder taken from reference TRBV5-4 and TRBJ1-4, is ETGVTQSPTHLIKTRGQQVTLRCSSQSGHNTVSWYQQALGQGPQFIFQYYREEENGRGNFPPRFSGLQFPNYSSELNVNALELDDSALYLCASSTGTENEKLFFGSGTQLSVL.

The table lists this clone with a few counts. Here the CDR3 reads CASSASPANTGELFF. The CDR3 DNA sequence: TGTGCCAGCAGCGCGAGTCCCGCGAACACCGGGGAGCTGTTTTTT. The chain joins TRBV11-3 to TRBJ2-2; D is unresolved. Germline CDR1 and CDR2: SGHNT and YENEEA. V shed 5 bases and J shed 0 bases, with 10 bases lying between them. The length of the CDR3 is 15 residues.

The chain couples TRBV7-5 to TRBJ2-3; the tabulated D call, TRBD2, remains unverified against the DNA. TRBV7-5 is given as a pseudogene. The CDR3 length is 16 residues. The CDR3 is CARSILAGGYTDTQYF. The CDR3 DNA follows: TGTGCCAGAAGCATACTAGCGGGAGGGTACACAGATACGCAGTATTTT.

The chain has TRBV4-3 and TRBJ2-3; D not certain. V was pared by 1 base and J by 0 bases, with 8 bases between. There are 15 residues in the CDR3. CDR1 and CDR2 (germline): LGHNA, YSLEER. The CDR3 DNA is TGCGCCAGCAGCCAAGCCGTACGTAGCACAGATACGCAGTATTTT. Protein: CASSQAVRSTDTQYF.